This T cell receptor (beta chain) comes out of a study of T cell responses to AZD1222 COVID-19 vaccine (dated by TCRdb to the early 2020s). Regarding the complete study: A total of more than 230 trial participants underwent TCR sequencing, of whom approximately 210 received two doses of AZD1222 and about 25 received two doses of the MenACWY control vaccine. Trial participants were enrolled into age subgroups of 18-55, 56-69 and 70-plus years, which contained roughly 150, 30 and 60 TCR-sequenced participants, respectively. What the study reported, not specific to this receptor: Reportedly, almost half of the unique spike-specific TCRs recognized epitopes lying outside the regions that are mutated in the B.1.351 and B.1.1.7 variants. Conclusions about previously exposed vaccinees were limited because only five to seven AZD1222 recipients were SARS-CoV-2 seropositive at baseline. CD4 TCRs associated with the vaccine covered the entire spike protein, and the dominant responses were in regions 160-218 and 743-854. After two AZD1222 doses, both the breadth and the depth of spike-specific TCRs were significantly higher than at day 0 and than in MenACWY recipients. Because no samples from the day 14 peak response were available, repertoires could be characterized only after the peak T cell response. The 56-69-year group was small, and its depth increase did not reach significance, likely because of low power. Participants were mostly white British, with more females than males. The authors suggested clonal diversity may have been underestimated.

Notes on this clone: Its target antigen remains unknown. There are no base qualities to consult, and no much larger clone falls within one base.

The sample's time point label, decoded: about 28 days (+/-7) after the second vaccine dose. Because spike-specific TCR depth and breadth did not differ between the two schedules, AZD1222 recipients who got a second dose at roughly 4 weeks were pooled with those who got a second dose at roughly 12 weeks. Samples from vaccinated people were obtained from the UK trials COV001 and COV002, which included a single-blind randomized controlled phase 2/3 trial of AZD1222 (ChAdOx1 nCoV-19) in healthy adults. Trial participant PBMC samples were collected at day 0 and day 28 after the second dose for TCRbeta chain sequencing. V and J are trimmed by 5 bases and 4 bases, and the gene matches miss 4 bases of the junction. CDR1 is given as SNHLY and CDR2 as FYNNEI, both from the germline V gene. Inclusive of the bounding cysteine and phenylalanine, the CDR3 is 14 residues long. Kept here is only the CDR3 DNA, which spans 42 bases and is read in frame from base 1.

The CDR3 regions of human TCRbeta chains were subjected to immunosequencing. The paper's data handling went like this. TCRs in the repertoires were matched against a reference library of SARS-CoV-2-specific TCRs that had been generated with the MIRA antigen-specificity platform. Breadth was defined as the fraction of unique TCRs that were SARS-CoV-2-associated, and depth was defined as the fraction of total T cells that were SARS-CoV-2-associated. Using the MIRA data, each spike-specific TCR was assigned both to the spike region to which the TCR was reactive and to a CD4 or CD8 class. Log10-transformed breadth and depth values were compared by one-way ANOVA with Sidak's multiple comparisons tests. Sourced from immuneACCESS, this table was stored by TCRdb with only in-frame sequences that have V and J called. A share of the clones is absent; for the studies checked, an unresolved V gene accounts for under half, and the remainder has no known explanation. V, J and clone size reflect that table, while D and trimming were determined from the DNA. The table for this sample lists some 180,000 clones; 85% to 95% of them were counted only once. The top ten clones comprise approximately 1.9% of the sample.

The TCR originated in an adult who received the AZD1222 COVID-19 vaccine. The sample here was peripheral blood, taken 28 days after the second AZD1222 dose. This chain is built from TRBV2 and TRBJ1-4; 7 central nucleotides agree with TRBD1. The CDR3 region reads CASSQDRSNEKLFF. Here is the DNA: TGTGCCAGCAGTCAGGACAGGAGTAATGAAAAACTGTTTTTT.